This TCR beta chain was sequenced for a study of Tregs in tolerant kidney transplant recipients. This CDR3 region has 13 residues. Germline CDR1 is MNHEY and CDR2 is SMNVEV (reference sequence). Concerning this clone itself: Its antigen is still unknown. An end of the junction does not agree with germline; a read error may underlie this.

Findings and caveats of the study: This study did not directly address biological reproducibility.

Sequencing used immunoSEQ multiplex PCR; TCRdb keeps in-frame clones, though not all of them. The sample has approximately 90,000 clones, approximately 92% seen once. The TCR originated in a human donor in good health. This chain links TRBV27 with TRBJ1-2, with D uncertain. The sequenced material came from CD8+ T cells from blood. This chain's CDR3 is CASGLTVHYGYTF. In DNA form, the CDR3 reads TGTGCCAGCGGTTTGACGGTCCACTATGGCTACACCTTC.